These T cell receptor beta chains were read from a single sample in a study of cytomegalovirus exposure and HLA in healthy donors. Sequencing was performed with immunoSEQ multiplex PCR; in TCRdb, only in-frame clones are kept and a portion is missing. The sample includes 90,000 to 130,000 clones, 90% to 96% of them seen just once. The sequenced sample consisted of PBMCs. The receptors come from a woman between 18 and 29 years old in good health and CMV-seronegative. Both conserved end residues are part of each CDR3. The D gene is left open where the match is weak. A row's size may be missing; if present it is once, few, many or a size class.

j_gene | d_gene | abundance | v_gene | CDR3nt | CDR3aa
TRBJ2-5 | - | - | TRBV28 | TGTGCCAGCAGTTTGCCTCAGGGGAAAGAGACCCAGTACTTC | CASSLPQGKETQYF
TRBJ1-5 | TRBD1 | - | TRBV18 | TGTGCCAGCTCACCGTCCGGGACAGTTAGCAATCAGCCCCAGCATTTT | CASSPSGTVSNQPQHF
TRBJ2-6 | TRBD2 | - | TRBV30 | TGTGCCTGGAGGCGGGGGGCTGGGGCCAACGTCCTGACTTTC | CAWRRGAGANVLTF
TRBJ1-6 | - | - | TRBV6-1 | TGTGCCAGTATGACAGGCAGTAATTCACCCCTCCACTTT | CASMTGSNSPLHF
TRBJ2-1 | - | - | TRBV15 | TGTGCCACCAGCCTCCGGGGGTTCCAGGACTCCTACAATGAGCAGTTCTTC | CATSLRGFQDSYNEQFF
TRBJ2-3 | TRBD2 | - | TRBV5-1 | TGCGCCAGCAGCTCGCTTCCGGGACTAGTTTTGGATACGCAGTATTTT | CASSSLPGLVLDTQYF
TRBJ2-7 | TRBD1 | - | TRBV5-1 | TGCGCCAGCAGGACCGGGACAGGCTCCTACGAGCAGTACTTC | CASRTGTGSYEQYF
TRBJ1-4 | - | - | TRBV7-9 | TGTGCCAGCAGCCCAGGGGATGGACGGGGTGAAAAACTGTTTTTT | CASSPGDGRGEKLFF
TRBJ1-2 | - | - | TRBV7-8 | TGTGCCAGCAGCCCCAGCGGGGGAGGCTATGGCTACACCTTC | CASSPSGGGYGYTF
TRBJ1-2 | TRBD1 | - | TRBV6-1 | TGTGCCAGCACCCAGGAGGACAGGGGAGTCTATGGCTACACCTTC | CASTQEDRGVYGYTF
TRBJ1-3 | - | - | TRBV7-6 | TGTGCCAGCAGCTTAGACGGAGTCACCATATATTTT | CASSLDGVTIYF
TRBJ2-5 | - | - | TRBV5-4 | TGTGCCAGCAGCTTGAGGGGGGGCGGGCAAGAGACCCAGTACTTC | CASSLRGGGQETQYF
TRBJ2-3 | - | - | TRBV10-3 | TGTGCCACGGTAGGGGTCGTCACAGATACGCAGTATTTT | CATVGVVTDTQYF
TRBJ2-7 | - | - | TRBV7-6 | TGTGCCAGCAGCTTAGGCTCTAGAGGGATCTACGAGCAGTACTTC | CASSLGSRGIYEQYF
TRBJ2-7 | TRBD2 | - | TRBV11-2 | TGTGCCAGCAGCAATACGGGACTAGCAGCCGACGAGCAGTACTTC | CASSNTGLAADEQYF
TRBJ1-5 | - | - | TRBV2 | TGTGCCAGCAGTGAATTCTCAGGGAACAATCAGCCCCAGCATTTT | CASSEFSGNNQPQHF
TRBJ1-1 | - | - | TRBV15 | TGTGCCACCAGCAGAGATCGGGGGGTCGTTTCTGAAGCTTTCTTT | CATSRDRGVVSEAFF
TRBJ2-3 | TRBD1 | - | TRBV2 | TGTGCCAGCGGGGGACAGGGGGCCCCCACAGATACGCAGTATTTT | CASGGQGAPTDTQYF
TRBJ2-7 | TRBD1 | - | TRBV10-3 | TGTGCCACCAGAACAGGGGGCGACGAGCAGTACTTC | CATRTGGDEQYF
TRBJ2-5 | TRBD2 | - | TRBV7-9 | TGTGCCAGCCAAACCCGGCGCCGGGGGGGAGAGACCCAGTACTTC | CASQTRRRGGETQYF
TRBJ1-2 | - | once | TRBV4-2 | TGTGCCAGCAGCCAAGAAGGGGGAACTGGCTACACCTTC | CASSQEGGTGYTF
TRBJ1-1 | - | - | TRBV5-1 | TGCGCCAGCAGCTTGCAACAAATGAACACTGAAGCTTTCTTT | CASSLQQMNTEAFF
TRBJ1-2 | TRBD1 | - | TRBV19 | TGTGCCAGTAGTATGGAAGGACAGGGGGACTATGGCTACACCTTC | CASSMEGQGDYGYTF
TRBJ1-6 | TRBD1 | - | TRBV6-5 | TGTGCCAGCAGTTTAACAGGGGGAGGTTCACCCCTCCACTTT | CASSLTGGGSPLHF
TRBJ1-2 | - | - | TRBV5-6 | TGTGCCAGCAGCCTCGTCACCGCCGGCAGAGGCCTTTCGGGCACCTTC | CASSLVTAGRGLSGTF
TRBJ1-1 | TRBD1 | - | TRBV29-1 | TGCAGCGTTGCCAGGGGGGTGAACACTGAAGCTTTCTTT | CSVARGVNTEAFF
TRBJ2-5 | TRBD2 | - | TRBV7-2 | TGTGCCAGCAGACGTGGTGGCGGGGGGGAAGAGACCCAGTACTTC | CASRRGGGGEETQYF
TRBJ1-2 | TRBD1 | few | TRBV7-9 | TGTGCCAGCAGCTTAGAGGGACAGGGCCCCTATAACTATGGCTACACCTTC | CASSLEGQGPYNYGYTF
TRBJ2-7 | - | - | TRBV5-4 | TGTGCCAGCAGTTCACCCCTCCGCGTCCCCTACGAGCAGTACTTC | CASSSPLRVPYEQYF
TRBJ1-3 | - | - | TRBV5-1 | TGCGCCAGTGGAGCTGGCAGCCGCTCTGGAAACACCATATATTTT | CASGAGSRSGNTIYF
TRBJ2-7 | - | - | TRBV30 | TGTGCCTGGAGTTATATGCAGGGTTACGAGCAGTACTTC | CAWSYMQGYEQYF
TRBJ2-1 | - | - | TRBV11-1 | TGTGCCAGCAGCCCCCAGGGGAATGAGCAGTTCTTC | CASSPQGNEQFF
TRBJ2-5 | TRBD2 | - | TRBV18 | TGTGCCAGCTCACCATTGGGAGGGGCTCGAGAGACCCAGTACTTC | CASSPLGGARETQYF
TRBJ2-7 | - | - | TRBV5-5 | TGTGCCAGCAGCTTGCCCGGGGAAAGTTACGAGCAGTACTTC | CASSLPGESYEQYF
TRBJ1-2 | - | - | TRBV28 | TGTGCCAGCAGTTACACCGGGCGCAGGGGAACAAATGGCTACACCTTC | CASSYTGRRGTNGYTF
TRBJ2-5 | - | - | TRBV28 | TGTGCCAGCAGCCCCCGAGGACACTCCCAAGAGACCCAGTACTTC | CASSPRGHSQETQYF
TRBJ1-2 | - | few | TRBV30 | TGTGCCTGGAGTGTACAGAACTATGGCTACACCTTC | CAWSVQNYGYTF
TRBJ2-1 | - | - | TRBV18 | TGTGCCAGCTCACCAATCCGTGCGGGTGACTCCTACAATGAGCAGTTCTTC | CASSPIRAGDSYNEQFF
TRBJ2-3 | - | - | TRBV9 | TGTGCCAGCAGCAGCGGCCAACCCGACGGGACTTTCACAGATACGCAGTATTTT | CASSSGQPDGTFTDTQYF
TRBJ2-1 | TRBD2 | - | TRBV7-8 | TGTGCCAGCAGCCTAGGGTTCGGGAGCGGGGGGGCCATTGAGCAGTTCTTC | CASSLGFGSGGAIEQFF
TRBJ1-3 | TRBD1 | - | TRBV2 | TGTGCCAGCAGCCGACAGGGGCCCTTCGGAAACACCATATATTTT | CASSRQGPFGNTIYF
TRBJ1-6 | - | - | TRBV6-1 | TGTGCCAGCAGTGAACACGACACTCGCATTGGGTTACCCCTCCACTTT | CASSEHDTRIGLPLHF
TRBJ2-1 | TRBD1 | - | TRBV13 | TGTGCCAGCAGGGGACAGGGAACTAACAATGAGCAGTTCTTC | CASRGQGTNNEQFF
TRBJ2-5 | - | - | TRBV9 | TGTGCCAGCAGCGTGAGTAGCGGATCTCAAGAGACCCAGTACTTC | CASSVSSGSQETQYF
TRBJ1-1 | - | - | TRBV15 | TGTGCCACCAGCAGAGACAGGGGAGTGAACACTGAAGCTTTCTTT | CATSRDRGVNTEAFF
TRBJ2-7 | TRBD1 | - | TRBV18 | TGTGCCAGCTCACCCCTCCGGGACAGGGCCTACGAGCAGTACTTC | CASSPLRDRAYEQYF
TRBJ2-1 | - | - | TRBV11-3 | TGTGCCAGCAGCGAGAGTTATGCGGGGTACAATGAGCAGTTCTTC | CASSESYAGYNEQFF
TRBJ2-3 | - | - | TRBV10-3 | TGTGCCATCAGTGACTTTGCTAGCAGCACAGATACGCAGTATTTT | CAISDFASSTDTQYF
TRBJ2-3 | - | - | TRBV5-1 | TGCGCCAGCAGCTTGGGCGCTCTGGGCACAGATACGCAGTATTTT | CASSLGALGTDTQYF
TRBJ1-5 | TRBD1 | - | TRBV2 | TGTGCCAGCAGGGGACAGGGTGACAATCAGCCCCAGCATTTT | CASRGQGDNQPQHF
TRBJ2-6 | - | - | TRBV5-5 | TGTGCCAGCAGCTTGGCGGGTGCTGGGGCCAACGTCCTGACTTTC | CASSLAGAGANVLTF
TRBJ2-3 | TRBD2 | - | TRBV13 | TGTGCCAGCAGCTTAACCGAAAGCAGCGGGGGGGCCGAAGATACGCAGTATTTT | CASSLTESSGGAEDTQYF
TRBJ2-2 | TRBD2 | - | TRBV4-2 | TGTGCCAGCAGCCAAGATGTGGGACTAGTCACCGGGGAGCTGTTTTTT | CASSQDVGLVTGELFF
TRBJ2-7 | - | - | TRBV6-1 | TGTGCCAGCAGTGAATCGGGAAACGAGCAGTACTTC | CASSESGNEQYF
TRBJ2-1 | TRBD2 | - | TRBV28 | TGTGCCAGCAGCCCACCGGGCGGGGGGGCGTTCAATGAGCAGTTCTTC | CASSPPGGGAFNEQFF